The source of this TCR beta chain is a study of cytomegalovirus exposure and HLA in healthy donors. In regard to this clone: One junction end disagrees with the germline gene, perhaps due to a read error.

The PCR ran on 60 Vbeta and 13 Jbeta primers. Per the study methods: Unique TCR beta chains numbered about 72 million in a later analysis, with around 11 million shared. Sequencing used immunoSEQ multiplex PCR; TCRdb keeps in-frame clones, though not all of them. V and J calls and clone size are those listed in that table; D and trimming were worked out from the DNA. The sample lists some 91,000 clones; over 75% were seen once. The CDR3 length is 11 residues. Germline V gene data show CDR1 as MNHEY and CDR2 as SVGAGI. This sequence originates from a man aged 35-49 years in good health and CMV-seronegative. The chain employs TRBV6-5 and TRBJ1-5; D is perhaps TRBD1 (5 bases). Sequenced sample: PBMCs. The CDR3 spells CASSYLDRDFF. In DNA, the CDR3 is TGTGCCAGCAGTTACCTAGATAGGGACTTTTTT.